Reported below is one T cell receptor beta chain. V was shortened by 2 bases and J by 7 bases, with 11 bases between the two germline ends. The CDR3 contains 13 residues. Germline V lookup: CDR1 SNHLY, CDR2 FYNNEI. One entry per CDR3 protein, called by TCRdb with MiXCR from the PCR reads. The repertoire holds more than 80,000 distinct CDR3 sequences, with about 49% as singletons. The sample belongs to a study of CDR3 diversity in severe acne. The clonotype comes from a male donor with severe acne vulgaris. The chain has TRBV2 and TRBJ2-5, with a possible D match to TRBD1 (6 bases). Sequencing was done on a sample of blood. Here the CDR3 DNA reads TGTGCCAGCAGTGAATTGTGGGGGCTGACCCAGTACTTC. It is translated as CASSELWGLTQYF.